This is a list of T cell receptor beta chains from one sample in a study of blood T cell repertoires in COVID-19. The repertoire was sequenced with immunoSEQ multiplex PCR; TCRdb's copy has only in-frame clones and lacks some. The sample carries 45,000 to 65,000 clones, approximately 88% recorded once. What was sequenced was peripheral blood. The receptors were gathered from a human donor in a cohort sampled during active COVID-19. The CDR3 runs from the conserved cysteine through the conserved F or W. The order of the fields is V gene, J gene, D gene, clone size, CDR3 DNA, CDR3 protein. A D gene is named only where the DNA matches it firmly. The listing skips clone size in some rows; elsewhere it reads once, few, many or a size class.

TRBV5-1	TRBJ1-1	.	.	TGCGCCAGCAGCCGGACTGAAGCGAACACTGAAGCTTTCTTT	CASSRTEANTEAFF
TRBV7-2	TRBJ1-6	.	.	TGTGCCAGCAGCCTGCGTGGTTCACCCCTCCACTTT	CASSLRGSPLHF
TRBV6-2/TRBV6-3	TRBJ2-5	.	.	TGTGCCAGCAGTTACTGGGTTGGAGGGGAAGAGACCCAGTACTTC	CASSYWVGGEETQYF
TRBV23-1	TRBJ2-7	TRBD2	.	TGCGCCACCCCAAGCGGGGGCCTACGAACCTCTCTTTCCTTCTACGAGCAGTACTTC	CATPSGGLRTSLSFYEQYF
TRBV10-2	TRBJ2-5	TRBD1	once	TGCGCCAGCAGGTGGGGACAGTCCCATTACCAAGAGACCCAGTACTTC	CASRWGQSHYQETQYF
TRBV19	TRBJ2-7	.	.	TGTGCCAGTAGTAAGCGCGGACAGAGTGTACCGGGTAGAGACGAGCAGTACTTC	CASSKRGQSVPGRDEQYF
TRBV18	TRBJ2-2	TRBD1	once	TGTGCCAGCAGCCGTGGCCAGGGGGCGATAACCGGGGAGCTGTTTTTT	CASSRGQGAITGELFF
TRBV6-2/TRBV6-3	TRBJ2-1	.	.	TGTGCCAGCAGTGAGACAGGTATCGAGTTCTTC	CASSETGIEFF
TRBV7-9	TRBJ2-7	TRBD1	.	TGTGCCAGCAGCCTAGGTCCGCGGACAGGGGGCTACGAGCAGTACTTC	CASSLGPRTGGYEQYF
TRBV18	TRBJ2-5	.	.	TGTGCCAGCTCGCGATTCCCCCCCCAGGGGCCGTGGGAGACCCAGTACTTC	CASSRFPPQGPWETQYF
TRBV4-3	TRBJ2-1	TRBD2	.	TGCGCCAGCAGCCTTGGTGGGAGCGGGGGGGCGGGGAATGAGCAGTTCTTC	CASSLGGSGGAGNEQFF
TRBV11-2	TRBJ2-5	.	.	TGTGCCAGCAGCTACCTAGGTCAGGGCTATTGGGTAGAGACCCAGTACTTC	CASSYLGQGYWVETQYF
TRBV5-5	TRBJ1-1	.	.	TGTGCCAGCAGTCACACACGGAACACTGAAGCTTTCTTT	CASSHTRNTEAFF
TRBV6-6	TRBJ2-7	.	.	TGTGCCAGCAGTTACTCGAGTCAGGGATTCTACGAGCAGTACTTC	CASSYSSQGFYEQYF
TRBV6-2/TRBV6-3	TRBJ1-2	TRBD1	.	TGTGCCAGCAGTTCTACCGGGACAGGGCGTTCCTATGGCTACACCTTC	CASSSTGTGRSYGYTF
TRBV4-3	TRBJ2-2	TRBD1	.	TGCGCCAGCAGCCGAGGGACAGGGGCGAACACCGGGGAGCTGTTTTTT	CASSRGTGANTGELFF
TRBV4-2	TRBJ2-6	.	.	TGTGCCAGCAGCCAAGTCCTCGCTGGGGCCAACGTCCTGACTTTC	CASSQVLAGANVLTF
TRBV2	TRBJ1-6	TRBD1	.	TGTGCCAGCAGTCGGACAGGGAGGAATAATTCACCCCTCCACTTT	CASSRTGRNNSPLHF
TRBV5-1	TRBJ1-1	TRBD1	.	TGCGCCAGCAGGGAGGCAGGGGGCACTGAAGCTTTCTTT	CASREAGGTEAFF
TRBV7-2	TRBJ2-7	TRBD1	few	TGTGCCAGCAGCTTATTGTGGGGACAGGGGACCTACGAGCAGTACTTC	CASSLLWGQGTYEQYF
TRBV6-5	TRBJ1-2	TRBD1	.	TGTGCCAGCAGTTACCGCGGGACAGGGTCCTATGGCTACACCTTC	CASSYRGTGSYGYTF
TRBV7-6	TRBJ1-1	.	.	TGTGCCAGCAGCTACGGAGTTGCGGGACCAAACACTGAAGCTTTCTTT	CASSYGVAGPNTEAFF
TRBV7-9	TRBJ2-4	.	.	TGTGCCAGCAGGGCAATAGGATATAGAGCGTTAGCCAAAAACATTCAGTACTTC	CASRAIGYRALAKNIQYF
TRBV5-4	TRBJ2-5	.	.	TGTGCCAGCAGCCCCGGGGGAGCGGGTCGGGAGACCCAGTACTTC	CASSPGGAGRETQYF
TRBV5-1	TRBJ2-2	TRBD1	.	TGCGCCAGCAGCTTGGGGGACAGACCCACCGGGGAGCTGTTTTTT	CASSLGDRPTGELFF
TRBV10-2	TRBJ2-3	TRBD2	few	TGCGCCAGCAAACCTCCCGGGACTAGCAGCACAGATACGCAGTATTTT	CASKPPGTSSTDTQYF
TRBV2	TRBJ2-7	TRBD1	.	TGTGCCAGCACTTGGACAGGGACCTACGAGCAGTACTTC	CASTWTGTYEQYF
TRBV7-2	TRBJ1-2	.	.	TGTGCCAGCAGCTTACGGCAGGGCGCTATGGGCTACACCTTC	CASSLRQGAMGYTF
TRBV7-9	TRBJ2-3	TRBD2	.	TGTGCCAGCAGCCCGCGGGGGGTTTCCACAGATACGCAGTATTTT	CASSPRGVSTDTQYF
TRBV24-1	TRBJ1-1	.	.	TGTGCCACCCCTAATTACAGGATTGAAGCTTTCTTT	CATPNYRIEAFF
TRBV4-3	TRBJ1-1	.	.	TGCGCCAGCAGCCAAGATTTTGAGGGGAACACTGAAGCTTTCTTT	CASSQDFEGNTEAFF
TRBV5-4	TRBJ2-2	.	.	TGTGCCAGCAGCTTTAGGGAGGTGGACACCGGGGAGCTGTTTTTT	CASSFREVDTGELFF
TRBV2	TRBJ1-4	.	.	TGTGCCAGCTGGGAGGAGGGGAGGACCGAAGCAACTAATGAAAAACTGTTTTTT	CASWEEGRTEATNEKLFF
TRBV9	TRBJ1-1	TRBD1	.	TGTGCCAGCAGCGTCGGGGACAGACGGAACACTGAAGCTTTCTTT	CASSVGDRRNTEAFF
TRBV6-5	TRBJ2-7	TRBD2	.	TGTGCCAGCAGTTGGACTAGCGGGGGGGCCACCTACGAGCAGTACTTC	CASSWTSGGATYEQYF
TRBV7-9	TRBJ1-2	TRBD1	.	TGTGCCAGCAGCACGTACGAGGGGGCGGATTATGGCTACACCTTC	CASSTYEGADYGYTF
TRBV10-3	TRBJ2-5	TRBD2	.	TGTGCCATCAGTGAGCCCCTAACTAGCGGGGCGAACCAAGAGACCCAGTACTTC	CAISEPLTSGANQETQYF
TRBV29-1	TRBJ1-1	.	.	TGCAGCGTTGAAGATTGGTTTGGAGGCGCAGGGGCGAAGGGGACTGAAGCTTTCTTT	CSVEDWFGGAGAKGTEAFF
TRBV2	TRBJ1-1	.	.	TGTGCCAGCAGTGAAGGCCTACTAGCTACCCTAACGAACACTGAAGCTTTCTTT	CASSEGLLATLTNTEAFF
TRBV9	TRBJ1-3	.	.	TGTGCCAGCAGCGTAGGGGAGGGAAACACCATATATTTT	CASSVGEGNTIYF